This passage covers 6 T cell receptor beta chains from one sample sequenced in a study of T cell repertoires in cytomegalovirus infection (dated by TCRdb to the late 2010s). Their specific antigens are unknown. The intended sense of this specimen's treatment or condition label: in vitro stimulation with specific CMV peptide epitopes to enrich CMV-specific T cells. TCRdb names Illumina HiSeq 1500 as the instrument used. TCRdb cleaned the public reads at Q25 with fastp, built clones with MiXCR and kept in-frame beta chains. Rows with a matching CDR3 protein are joined into one entry that keeps the most common DNA and genes. The sample table lists about 830,000 distinct CDR3 sequences, about 31% of them with a count of one. Of the sample, 12% falls within the top ten clones. The material was cultured CD8+ T cells from PBMCs, obtained from culture after CMV antigen stimulation. The source is a human donor in good health (CMV status not recorded). Some clones in this sample may be carry-over from other donors' samples.

This clonotype was seen a few times. The chain is built from TRBV4-1 and TRBJ2-5, with D maybe TRBD2 (5 bases). V dropped 1 base and J dropped 4 bases, with 16 bases sitting between them. The germline CDR1 and CDR2 sequences are MGHRA and YSYEKL. The CDR3 has 16 amino acids. This chain's CDR3 is CASSQGETIGLETQYF. DNA for the CDR3: TGCGCCAGCAGCCAAGGGGAGACGATTGGGTTAGAGACCCAGTACTTC.

This sequence joins TRBV7-9 and TRBJ2-2; 9 nucleotides line up with TRBD1. V was clipped by 2 bases and J by 5 bases; unmatched bases: 3. The CDR3 runs 15 residues. Germline loops: CDR1 SEHNR, CDR2 FQNEAQ (reference sequence). This CDR3 is CASSLRQGETGELFF. The CDR3 DNA reads TGTGCCAGCAGCTTAAGACAGGGGGAAACCGGGGAGCTGTTTTTT.

The rearrangement joins TRBV7-9 to TRBJ2-5; D is unclear. CDR1 is SEHNR, CDR2 FQNEAQ, per germline (reference sequence). The CDR3 length is 14 residues. V dropped 7 bases and J dropped 2 bases, with 14 bases sitting between them. The DNA of the CDR3 is TGTGCCAGCACCCATAGACAAACTCAAGAGACCCAGTACTTC. This gives the protein CASTHRQTQETQYF.

The V gene is TRBV5-1, the J gene TRBJ1-1; D unresolved. The germline CDR1 and CDR2 sequences are SGHRS and YFSETQ. With 1 base removed from V and 3 bases from J, the gap between germline ends came to 13 bases. CDR3 size: 15 residues. This chain's CDR3 is CASSLRGPTDTEAFF. CDR3 nucleotides: TGCGCCAGCAGCTTGAGAGGCCCCACGGACACTGAAGCTTTCTTT.

This clonotype was detected many times. V usage is TRBV7-3 and J usage is TRBJ1-1; no firm D call. V dropped 1 base and J dropped 5 bases, with 8 bases sitting between them. CDR3 length equals 13 residues. The germline V gene encodes CDR1 SGHTA and CDR2 FQGTGA. The CDR3 sequence is CASSLNLRTEAFF. CDR3 DNA sequence: TGTGCCAGCAGCTTAAATTTACGGACTGAAGCTTTCTTT.

This clonotype has a count of ten or more. The chain is built from TRBV20-1 and TRBJ2-3; 11 nucleotides agree with TRBD2. Unmatched junction bases numbered 5, after V lost 6 bases and J lost 6 bases. This CDR3 spans 13 amino acids. Germline values: CDR1 DFQATT, CDR2 SNEGSKA (reference sequence). CDR3: CSARLAGPDTQYF. As DNA, the CDR3 is TGCAGTGCCAGACTAGCGGGGCCGGATACGCAGTATTTT.